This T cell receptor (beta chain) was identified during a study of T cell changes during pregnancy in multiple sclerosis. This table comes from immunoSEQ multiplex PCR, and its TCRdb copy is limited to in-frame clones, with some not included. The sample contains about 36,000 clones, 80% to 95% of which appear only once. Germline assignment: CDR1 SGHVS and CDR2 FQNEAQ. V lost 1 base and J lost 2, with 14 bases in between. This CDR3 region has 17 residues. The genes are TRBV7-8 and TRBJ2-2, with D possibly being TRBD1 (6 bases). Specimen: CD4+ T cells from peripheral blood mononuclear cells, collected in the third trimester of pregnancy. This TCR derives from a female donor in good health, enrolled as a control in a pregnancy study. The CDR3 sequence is CASSLGVGHLNTGELFF. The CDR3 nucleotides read TGTGCCAGCAGCTTAGGTGTGGGACACCTTAACACCGGGGAGCTGTTTTTT.